Below are 23 T cell receptor beta chains sequenced from a single sample in a study of T cell repertoires in aging, cancer and after chemotherapy. TRB rearrangements spanning V, D and J were amplified using mixed TRB-A/B primers. One entry per CDR3 protein, called by TCRdb with MiXCR from the multiplex PCR reads. The table shows several thousand distinct CDR3 sequences, with roughly 33% occurring only once. The template was genomic DNA from peripheral blood, not RNA. Source material: blood. Receptors were obtained from a human donor in good health. The donor label of this sample is uncertain.

This clonotype was picked up a small number of times. The chain couples TRBV6-6 to TRBJ1-4; 9 bases agree with TRBD1. Germline assignment: CDR1 MNHNY and CDR2 SVGAGI (reference sequence). The CDR3 is 13 amino acids. The junction had 4 bases not matched to a gene; V was cut back by 7 bases and J by 7 bases. CDR3: CASTRQGGEKLFF. The CDR3 bases are TGTGCCAGCACCCGACAGGGGGGTGAAAAACTGTTTTTT.

In its sample, this clonotype was seen a few times. The chain recombines TRBV6-5 with TRBJ1-5; TRBD1 agrees at 9 bases. After removal of 6 bases from V and 1 base from J, the junction contained 4 bases not matched to a gene. Looked up from germline, CDR1 is MNHEY and CDR2 is SVGAGI. This CDR3 contains 15 residues. The CDR3 bases are TGTGCCAGCAGCAGAGGGACAGGGAGCAATCAGCCCCAGCATTTT. Translated: CASSRGTGSNQPQHF.

This chain joins TRBV27 and TRBJ2-7, with 7 bases identical to TRBD2. Trimming took 10 bases from V and 5 from J; bases not matched to a gene: 14. The CDR3 runs 14 residues. Germline V gene lookup returns CDR1 MNHEY and CDR2 SMNVEV (reference sequence). DNA of the CDR3: TGTGCCATCAGACCCCCGACGGGAGGACACGAGCAGTACTTC. Protein sequence: CAIRPPTGGHEQYF.

The chain joins TRBV6-1 to TRBJ1-5; D is uncertain. This CDR3 is 15 amino acids long. CDR1 MNHNS and CDR2 SASEGT come from the germline V gene. Trimming cost V 8 bases and J 2 bases, with 16 bases left between them. The CDR3 is CASRTVQMGNQPQHF. DNA for the CDR3: TGTGCCAGCCGAACGGTACAGATGGGCAATCAGCCCCAGCATTTT.

The gene calls are TRBV13 and TRBJ2-1; TRBD2 agrees at 14 bases. CDR3 size: 15 residues. Germline-derived CDR1 and CDR2 are PRHDT and FYEKMQ (reference sequence). The J segment lost 8 bases and the V segment lost 5 bases, leaving 5 bases of the junction unmatched. This CDR3 is CASSRTSGGIDEQFF. The CDR3 DNA reads TGTGCCAGCAGCCGGACTAGCGGGGGGATCGATGAGCAGTTCTTC.

The chain couples TRBV5-1 to TRBJ2-3; TRBD1 is a possible D gene (5 bases). CDR1 and CDR2 from the germline V gene are SGHRS and YFSETQ. V was shortened by 0 bases and J by 10 bases, with 12 bases between the two germline ends. The CDR3 sequence is 13 residues long. CDR3 in amino acids: CASSLGGARSQYF. The CDR3 DNA sequence: TGCGCCAGCAGCTTGGGTGGGGCCCGGTCGCAGTATTTT.

V gene TRBV19 combines with J gene TRBJ1-6; D gene ambiguous. The V and J ends lost 3 bases and 7 bases respectively, with 10 bases between them. The V gene's germline CDR1 is LNHDA and CDR2 SQIVND (reference sequence). This CDR3 contains 14 residues. CDR3 coding DNA: TGTGCCAGTAGTATTCAACCTCTCAATTCACCCCTCCACTTT. This codes for CASSIQPLNSPLHF.

This clonotype appeared a few times. The rearrangement uses TRBV5-1 and TRBJ1-2; D is undetermined. V shed 0 bases and J shed 4 bases, with 13 bases lying between them. This CDR3 has 15 residues. CDR1 and CDR2 (germline): SGHRS, YFSETQ. In DNA, the CDR3 is TGCGCCAGCAGCTTGGAAGGAGGGTCAGCCTATGGCTACACCTTC. As protein: CASSLEGGSAYGYTF.

The V and J genes are TRBV20-1 and TRBJ1-3, with D hard to call. Trimming shortened V by 7 bases and J by 5 bases, and 9 bases separated the two germline ends. The length of the CDR3 is 11 residues. Germline CDR1 is DFQATT and CDR2 is SNEGSKA (reference sequence). CDR3 coding DNA: TGCAGTGTCGCATCAAGAAACACCATATATTTT. Its translation: CSVASRNTIYF.

This clonotype occurred a few times. This chain connects TRBV5-1 to TRBJ1-2; D not certain. There are 13 residues in the CDR3. The V end lost 4 bases, the J end lost 7 bases, and 14 bases lay between the germline ends. CDR1 is SGHRS and CDR2 is YFSETQ in the germline V gene. The CDR3 DNA is TGCGCCAGCAGCCTAGGAAGTAACCCTGGCTACACCTTC. Amino acids: CASSLGSNPGYTF.

The rearrangement joins TRBV5-5 to TRBJ2-1, with 8 bases fitting TRBD2. Germline V gene sequence: CDR1 SGHKS, CDR2 YYEKEE (reference sequence). The CDR3 runs 15 residues. Germline trimming cut 3 bases from V and 6 bases from J; bases unmatched to any gene: 8. As DNA, the CDR3 is TGTGCCAGCAGCTCCCGGACTAGCATCGGCAATGAGCAGTTCTTC. Amino acid sequence: CASSSRTSIGNEQFF.

The rearrangement links TRBV6-1 to TRBJ1-1, with D uncertain. This CDR3 has 11 amino acids. The V gene's germline CDR1 is MNHNS and CDR2 SASEGT. The V end was cut by 6 bases, the J end by 1 base, with 3 bases between. The CDR3 DNA follows: TGTGCCAGCAGCAGGAACACTGAAGCTTTCTTT. It is translated as CASSRNTEAFF.

This clonotype appeared a few times. V gene TRBV19 combines with J gene TRBJ1-5, with D maybe TRBD1 (5 bases). This CDR3 contains 13 residues. CDR1 LNHDA and CDR2 SQIVND come from the germline V gene (reference sequence). V was trimmed by 6 bases and J by 7 bases, leaving 13 bases between them. CDR3 nucleotide sequence: TGTGCCAGTAGGAGCGCGGGGGGACAGCCCCAGCATTTT. Its protein product is CASRSAGGQPQHF.

The chain has TRBV11-2 and TRBJ2-1; D may be TRBD1 or TRBD2 (7 bases each). CDR1 SGHAT and CDR2 FQNNGV come from the germline V gene. This CDR3 spans 14 amino acids. V shed 6 bases and J shed 7 bases, with 16 bases lying between them. CDR3 residues: CASRSGGAANEQFF. The CDR3, as DNA: TGTGCCAGCAGGTCAGGGGGGGCGGCAAATGAGCAGTTCTTC.

The sample holds a few counts of this clonotype. The V call is TRBV19, the J call TRBJ2-7; D not certain. V gave up 5 bases and J gave up 2 bases, with 13 bases separating them. Germline V gives CDR1 LNHDA, CDR2 SQIVND (reference sequence). The CDR3 runs to 14 residues. For the CDR3, the DNA is TGTGCCAGTAGTGTCGACGAATTGACCTACGAGCAGTACTTC. Translation gives CASSVDELTYEQYF. The full variable domain, rest sourced from reference TRBV19 and TRBJ2-7, is DGGITQSPKYLFRKEGQNVTLSCEQNLNHDAMYWYRQDPGQGLRLIYYSQIVNDFQKGDIAEGYSVSREKKESFPLTVTSAQKNPTAFYLCASSVDELTYEQYFGPGTRLTVT.

By its share, this clonotype is medium-sized. The rearrangement links TRBV6-5 to TRBJ2-3; TRBD2 matches at 12 bases. Germline CDR1 MNHEY, CDR2 SVGAGI. The CDR3 totals 14 residues. V gave up 6 bases and J gave up 8 bases; unmatched junction bases: 6. The CDR3 DNA reads as TGTGCCAGCAGCGGACTAGCGGGAAAGGTTACGCAGTATTTT. Residues: CASSGLAGKVTQYF.

This clonotype occurred once. This chain uses TRBV7-2 with TRBJ2-3; tentatively, D is TRBD1 (6 bases). CDR1 SGHTA and CDR2 FQGNSA come from the germline V gene. This CDR3 contains 13 residues. Between the trimmed V and J ends, which lost 3 bases and 6 bases, there was a span of 10 bases. The CDR3 DNA is TGTGCCAGCAGCTTTGGGACATTGGATACGCAGTATTTT. Protein product: CASSFGTLDTQYF.

The rearrangement uses TRBV5-5 and TRBJ2-7, with D unresolved. The CDR3 consists of 13 residues. Germline CDR1 reads SGHKS; CDR2 reads YYEKEE (reference sequence). The V end was cut by 2 bases, the J end by 3 bases, with 9 bases between. The CDR3 coding sequence is TGTGCCAGCAGCTTTGGCACGGACTACGAGCAGTACTTC. Encoded protein: CASSFGTDYEQYF. Filled out from reference TRBV5-5 and TRBJ2-7, the complete variable domain reads DAGVTQSPTHLIKTRGQQVTLRCSPISGHKSVSWYQQVLGQGPQFIFQYYEKEERGRGNFPDRFSARQFPNYSSELNVNALLLGDSALYLCASSFGTDYEQYFGPGTRLTVT.

The chain links TRBV27 to TRBJ2-1; a possible D gene is TRBD1 (5 bases). Trimming pared 3 bases from V and 7 bases from J, leaving 7 bases between. Germline lookup yields CDR1 MNHEY and CDR2 SMNVEV (reference sequence). This CDR3 comprises 12 residues. This CDR3 is CASSFQGNEQFF. The CDR3 nucleotides are TGTGCCAGCAGTTTTCAGGGAAATGAGCAGTTCTTC.

This clonotype appeared a few times. The gene calls are TRBV6-2 or TRBV6-3 and TRBJ2-7; D is uncertain. CDR3 length: 13 residues. The germline V gene encodes CDR1 MNHEY and CDR2 SVGEGT. V was shortened by 6 bases and J by 2 bases, with 11 bases between the two germline ends. This chain's CDR3 is CASSYSDPYEQYF. The CDR3 bases are TGTGCCAGCAGCTACAGCGATCCCTACGAGCAGTACTTC.

This rearrangement joins TRBV10-3 to TRBJ2-7; 7 bases are shared with TRBD1. The junction had 7 bases not matched to a gene; V was cut back by 0 bases and J by 2 bases. Germline V gene lookup returns CDR1 ENHRY and CDR2 SYGVKD. This CDR3 is 16 amino acids long. The CDR3 nucleotides are TGTGCCATCAGTGAGTCTAAAGGGACAGTAACCTACGAGCAGTACTTC. Translating gives CAISESKGTVTYEQYF.

This clonotype was recorded a few times. The rearrangement links TRBV5-5 to TRBJ2-5, with D possibly matching TRBD2 (6 bases). This CDR3 comprises 15 residues. CDR1 and CDR2 from the germline V gene are SGHKS and YYEKEE (reference sequence). Deletions cut 0 bases from V and 1 base from J, with 10 bases between. CDR3 sequence: CASSLEVRGQETQYF. The CDR3, as DNA: TGTGCCAGCAGCTTGGAAGTGCGGGGCCAAGAGACCCAGTACTTC.

The V call is TRBV5-1, the J call TRBJ1-1, with 9 bases fitting TRBD1. J gave up 8 bases and V 2 bases, and 7 bases lay outside the gene matches. The CDR3 loop spans 14 amino acids. The germline CDR1 and CDR2 sequences are SGHRS and YFSETQ. The CDR3 region has the DNA TGCGCCAGCAGCTTACAGGGGGCGGCCGCAGAAGCTTTCTTT. This gives the protein CASSLQGAAAEAFF.